The clone carrying this T cell receptor beta chain has at least ten counts. Its target is unknown. TCRdb processed the multiplex PCR reads anew with MiXCR; each CDR3 protein has one entry. This sample has some 66,000 distinct CDR3 sequences, with approximately 54% found just once. In germline, CDR1 is GTSNPN, CDR2 SVGIG (reference sequence). V lost 3 bases, J lost 5 bases, and 13 bases lay in between. The CDR3 spans 13 residues. This specimen comes from a study of breast tumors, draining lymph nodes, adjacent tissues. Study observations and caveats: Findings are consistent with lymph node origin and intratumoral expansion of most tumor T cells.

The origin of this receptor is a female donor with breast cancer. Some clones in this sample may be carry-over from other donors' samples. This chain links TRBV30 with TRBJ1-2; D is undetermined. Sequencing was performed on breast tumor tissue. DNA for the CDR3: TGTGCCTGGAGGGAACACTATCCTTATGGCTACACCTTC. Residues: CAWREHYPYGYTF.